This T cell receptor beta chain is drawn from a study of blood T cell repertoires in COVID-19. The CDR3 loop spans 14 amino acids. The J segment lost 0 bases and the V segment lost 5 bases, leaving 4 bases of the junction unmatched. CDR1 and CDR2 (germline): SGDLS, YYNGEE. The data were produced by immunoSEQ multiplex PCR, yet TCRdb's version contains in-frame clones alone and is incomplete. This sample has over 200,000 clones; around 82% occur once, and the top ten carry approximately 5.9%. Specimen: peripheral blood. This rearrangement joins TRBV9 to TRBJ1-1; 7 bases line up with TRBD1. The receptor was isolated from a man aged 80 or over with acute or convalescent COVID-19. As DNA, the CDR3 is TGTGCCAGCAGTGCCGGGACAGTGAACACTGAAGCTTTCTTT. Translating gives CASSAGTVNTEAFF.